This T cell receptor (beta chain) was sequenced for a study of blood T cells in healthy people across ages. Healthy individuals of Caucasian origin from Russia, aged about 6 to 100, served as donors. This CDR3 has 13 residues. In germline, CDR1 is KGHDR, CDR2 SFDVKD. V lost 5 bases and J 2 bases, leaving 6 bases between the germline ends. A second roughly 7 to 12 cycle PCR used barcoded and J-beta primers. TCRdb independently ran MiXCR on the 5' RACE reads; one entry per CDR3 protein. The sample has hundreds of thousands of distinct CDR3 sequences, around a quarter seen once. These data are also associated with another study on T cells of mothers and their children.

Sequenced sample: blood. The chain links TRBV24-1 to TRBJ2-1; D gene ambiguous. The receptor was derived from a boy younger than 18 in good health. CDR3 coding DNA: TGTGCCACCAGTGCTCTGCCCTACAATGAGCAGTTCTTC. Translating it yields CATSALPYNEQFF.